This TCR beta chain was recovered during a study of CD8+CD57+ T cells in acquired aplastic anemia. Study-wide results and caveats: Overlapping CD8+ CDR3 repertoires of patients and controls contained 25 to 35 shared sequences.

The TCR beta profiling, which covered VDJ combination and CDR3 sequence, was carried out using genomic DNA as the template. In TCRdb, the reads were re-called with MiXCR into one record per CDR3 protein. The data show 110,000 or so distinct CDR3 sequences, with 50% to 70% seen just once and around 29% held by the top ten. CDR1 is MNHNS and CDR2 is SASEGT in the germline V gene. The CDR3 extends over 14 amino acids. Trimming took 7 bases from V and 5 from J, leaving 15 bases between them. By flow cytometry, patients selected for sequencing had shown an expansion of CD8+CD57+ cells. With regard to this clonotype: The target antigen is unknown.

The sample was sorted CD4+, CD8+, or CD8+CD57+ T cells (not recorded which) from PBMCs. The chain is built from TRBV6-1 and TRBJ1-5; possible D gene TRBD1, 5 bases. This clonotype originated in a human donor with aplastic anemia. CDR3 sequence: CASTPSGGDQPQHF. In nucleotides, the CDR3 is TGTGCCAGCACTCCCTCGGGGGGTGATCAGCCCCAGCATTTT.